What follows are 24 T cell receptor beta chains derived from one specimen sequenced in a study of response to subunit inactivated influenza vaccine. TCRdb independently ran MiXCR on the RT-PCR reads; one entry per CDR3 protein. The data show around 200,000 distinct CDR3 sequences, roughly an eighth seen once. Sequencing was performed on CD8+ T cells sorted from PBMCs, taken 4 to 6 days after vaccination. The receptors were gathered from a man aged 45-65 years who received an inactivated influenza vaccine.

The chain joins TRBV9 to TRBJ2-3; the D gene is possibly TRBD2 (6 bases). Germline-derived CDR1 and CDR2 are SGDLS and YYNGEE. Trimming removed 4 bases from V and 4 bases from J, with 16 bases in between. CDR3 length equals 15 residues. The CDR3 DNA reads as TGTGCCAGCAGCCTCCACCCGGGGGAGGCAGATACGCAGTATTTT. It encodes CASSLHPGEADTQYF. Supplemented by reference TRBV9 and TRBJ2-3, the full variable domain reads DSGVTQTPKHLITATGQRVTLRCSPRSGDLSVYWYQQSLDQGLQFLIQYYNGEERAKGNILERFSAQQFPDLHSELNLSSLELGDSALYFCASSLHPGEADTQYFGPGTRLTVL.

This clonotype was seen at least ten times. V usage is TRBV11-1 and J usage is TRBJ2-2, with 8 bases that match TRBD2. The length of the CDR3 is 18 residues. The V segment lost 1 base and the J segment 7 bases; nucleotides outside the gene matches: 14. Germline V gene lookup returns CDR1 SGHAT and CDR2 FQDESV (reference sequence). This CDR3 reads CASSLGSGRIRLSGELFF. CDR3 nucleotide sequence: TGTGCCAGCAGCTTAGGAAGCGGGAGAATTCGTCTTAGCGGGGAGCTGTTTTTT.

This clonotype has ten or more counts. The chain links TRBV10-2 to TRBJ1-1; 9 bases are a match to TRBD1. The CDR3 is made up of 16 amino acids. Unmatched junction bases numbered 8, after V lost 6 bases and J lost 0 bases. The germline V gene has CDR1 WSHSY and CDR2 SAAADI. In nucleotides, the CDR3 is TGCGCCAGCAGACCCTGGGACAGGGCCATGAACACTGAAGCTTTCTTT. Its translation: CASRPWDRAMNTEAFF.

This clonotype was seen repeatedly, ten times or more. The chain has TRBV14 and TRBJ1-1; TRBD1 might be the D (5 bases). The CDR3 totals 15 residues. Germline CDR1 SGHDN, CDR2 FVKESK. V was trimmed by 4 bases and J by 0 bases, leaving 12 bases between them. The CDR3 DNA reads TGTGCCAGCAGCCCGGGACTTATGGTGAACACTGAAGCTTTCTTT. Translating it yields CASSPGLMVNTEAFF.

This clonotype was seen a handful of times. J is TRBJ1-2 and V is TRBV20-1, with D perhaps TRBD1 (6 bases). Germline CDR1 reads DFQATT; CDR2 reads SNEGSKA (reference sequence). Trimming removed 4 bases at V and 4 bases at J, with 19 bases between. This CDR3 has 15 residues. The CDR3: CSATEGGLLTYGYTF. The CDR3 nucleotides are TGCAGTGCTACGGAGGGGGGGCTCTTAACCTATGGCTACACCTTC.

The J gene is TRBJ1-4, the V gene TRBV12-3 or TRBV12-4; no firm D call. V shed 1 base and J shed 8 bases, with 11 bases lying between them. The CDR3 has 14 amino acids. The CDR3 DNA follows: TGTGCCAGCAGTTTAGAACACCGGGAGGAAAAACTGTTTTTT. This translates into CASSLEHREEKLFF.

The genes are TRBV11-1 and TRBJ2-2; TRBD2 matches 13 bases. Germline V gives CDR1 SGHAT, CDR2 FQDESV (reference sequence). J lost 0 bases, V lost 6 bases, and 7 bases had no gene match. The CDR3 has 18 residues. The CDR3: CASRGLAGPLSNTGELFF. CDR3 coding DNA: TGTGCCAGCAGGGGACTAGCGGGACCGCTATCGAACACCGGGGAGCTGTTTTTT.

To note about this clonotype: Just one base apart from a much larger clone, this may be a read error. This rearrangement joins TRBV5-1 to TRBJ2-7; D not certain. With 0 bases removed from V and 3 bases from J, the gap between germline ends came to 7 bases. This CDR3 contains 13 residues. The germline gives CDR1 SGHRS, CDR2 YFSETQ. CDR3 DNA: TGCGCCAGCAGCTTGGGAGTCTACTACGAGCAGTACTTC. As protein: CASSLGVYYEQYF.

This clonotype was detected a few times. The CDR3 here is CASSSTGDYGYTF. CDR3 DNA sequence: TGTGCCAGCAGCAGCACAGGGGACTATGGCTACACCTTC. This sequence joins TRBV7-9 and TRBJ1-2; 7 bases are a match to TRBD1. Looked up from germline, CDR1 is SEHNR and CDR2 is FQNEAQ (reference sequence). V shed 5 bases, J shed 3 bases, and the junction held 3 bases outside the gene matches. The CDR3 is made up of 13 amino acids.

This clonotype was seen a handful of times. The chain has TRBV4-3 and TRBJ2-7, with 7 bases identical to TRBD1. This CDR3 region has 15 residues. J was trimmed by 0 bases and V by 2 bases; bases with no gene match: 4. Germline V CDR1 and CDR2: LGHNA, YSLEER. The CDR3 reads CASSQSRTGSYEQYF. The CDR3 DNA reads as TGCGCCAGCAGCCAATCCCGGACAGGCTCCTACGAGCAGTACTTC.

The chain carries TRBV6-4 and TRBJ2-2; D is ambiguous. The V and J ends lost 2 bases and 3 bases respectively, with 4 bases between them. The CDR3 runs to 13 residues. The germline V gene encodes CDR1 MRHNA and CDR2 SNTAGT. The CDR3 loop is CASSDDDTGELFF. In DNA form, the CDR3 reads TGTGCCAGCAGTGACGATGACACCGGGGAGCTGTTTTTT.

There are a few counts of this clonotype. The chain combines TRBV10-3 with TRBJ2-7; a weak D match, TRBD1 (6 bases). V was cut by 4 bases and J by 0 bases, with 19 bases left in between. This CDR3 spans 17 amino acids. Germline CDR1 reads ENHRY; CDR2 reads SYGVKD. The CDR3 nucleotides are TGTGCCATCAGTGTATCGTCGGAACAGGGTAACTCCTACGAGCAGTACTTC. Residues: CAISVSSEQGNSYEQYF.

The chain links TRBV4-1 to TRBJ1-1; 10 positions match TRBD1. The CDR3 runs 16 residues. The V and J ends lost 0 bases and 4 bases, in that order; junction bases with no gene match: 5. Germline assignment: CDR1 MGHRA and CDR2 YSYEKL. For the CDR3, the DNA is TGCGCCAGCAGCCAAGATTCAGGGACAGGGGTCACTGAAGCTTTCTTT. Its translation: CASSQDSGTGVTEAFF.

This sequence joins TRBV7-6 and TRBJ2-7; TRBD1 might be the D (5 bases). Germline values: CDR1 SGHVS, CDR2 FNYEAQ. The ends were cut back, 1 base at V and 0 bases at J, with 13 bases in the middle. This CDR3 has 16 amino acids. The CDR3 region is CASSLVAQGYSYEQYF. The CDR3 DNA sequence: TGTGCCAGCAGCTTAGTCGCTCAGGGCTACTCCTACGAGCAGTACTTC.

This clonotype was counted only a few times. This rearrangement joins TRBV10-2 to TRBJ1-1; no firm D call. The CDR3 runs 13 residues. CDR1 is WSHSY and CDR2 is SAAADI in the germline V gene. V shed 3 bases and J shed 2 bases, with 7 bases lying between them. CDR3 nucleotides: TGCGCCAGCAGTGATGGGAGTAACACTGAAGCTTTCTTT. Residues: CASSDGSNTEAFF.

This clonotype has more than one count but fewer than ten. The CDR3 loop reads CASSVGAGGPVGTGELFF. The CDR3 DNA reads TGTGCCAGCAGCGTAGGAGCGGGAGGGCCGGTCGGCACCGGGGAGCTGTTTTTT. The chain carries TRBV9 and TRBJ2-2, with 10 nucleotides matching TRBD2. This CDR3 contains 18 residues. Germline trimming cut 0 bases from V and 4 bases from J; bases unmatched to any gene: 9. Looked up from germline, CDR1 is SGDLS and CDR2 is YYNGEE.

This clonotype has a handful of counts. The chain uses TRBV4-3 and TRBJ2-5, with D perhaps assigned TRBD1 or TRBD2 (5 bases each). The germline gives CDR1 LGHNA, CDR2 YSLEER. The V end was cut by 1 base, the J end by 4 bases, with 13 bases between. This CDR3 is built from 15 residues. CDR3 bases: TGCGCCAGCAGCCAAGGTCCGGGGCCGAGAGAGACCCAGTACTTC. It specifies CASSQGPGPRETQYF.

This clonotype was recorded a few times. The chain employs TRBV7-6 and TRBJ2-3, with 8 positions matching TRBD2. V lost 1 base and J lost 4; bases outside the gene matches: 10. Per germline, CDR1 SGHVS and CDR2 FNYEAQ. The CDR3 length is 17 residues. Written as DNA, the CDR3 is TGTGCCAGCAGCTTAGATTTCGCAGCGGGAGAGGCAGATACGCAGTATTTT. It codes for CASSLDFAAGEADTQYF. Combining the CDR3 with reference TRBV7-6 and TRBJ2-3 gives the whole variable domain GAGVSQSPRYKVTKRGQDVALRCDPISGHVSLYWYRQALGQGPEFLTYFNYEAQQDKSGLPNDRFSAERPEGSISTLTIQRTEQRDSAMYRCASSLDFAAGEADTQYFGPGTRLTVL.

The chain recombines TRBV15 with TRBJ1-4; D perhaps matches TRBD1 (6 bases). This CDR3 is built from 13 residues. The V end was cut by 10 bases, the J end by 8 bases, with 17 bases between. The germline gives CDR1 LNHNV, CDR2 YYDKDF (reference sequence). CDR3 sequence (DNA): TGTGCCATCCAACAGGGAGGTGCGGAAAAACTGTTTTTT. Amino acid sequence: CAIQQGGAEKLFF.

This clonotype was seen only a few times. The chain links TRBV28 to TRBJ2-7; TRBD2 agrees at 8 bases. Unmatched junction bases numbered 6, after V lost 7 bases and J lost 1 base. The CDR3 is 14 amino acids. CDR1 is MDHEN and CDR2 is SYDVKM in the germline V gene. The CDR3 here is CASNPLAESYEQYF. CDR3 sequence (DNA): TGTGCCAGCAATCCACTAGCGGAGTCCTACGAGCAGTACTTC.

The V and J genes are TRBV2 and TRBJ2-3; 10 bases match TRBD1. The CDR3 has 20 residues. V was clipped by 6 bases and J by 2 bases; unmatched bases: 20. Looked up from germline, CDR1 is SNHLY and CDR2 is FYNNEI. The CDR3 region is CASSLDRGWGSGRHTDTQYF. CDR3 DNA: TGTGCCAGCAGCCTGGACAGGGGGTGGGGGAGCGGACGTCACACAGATACGCAGTATTTT.

In this sample, this clonotype turned up many times. This chain joins TRBV20-1 and TRBJ2-1; TRBD1 aligns across 10 bases. Trimming cost V 2 bases and J 4 bases; bases outside gene matches: 8. Per the germline V gene, CDR1 is DFQATT and CDR2 is SNEGSKA (reference sequence). This CDR3 is built from 16 residues. In DNA form, the CDR3 reads TGCAGTGCTAGACCGGGACAGGGGATCGGTTACAATGAGCAGTTCTTC. Encoded protein: CSARPGQGIGYNEQFF.

This clonotype was seen more than once but under ten times. The J gene is TRBJ2-1, the V gene TRBV27, with TRBD2 matching 10 bases. The CDR3 consists of 16 residues. With V trimmed by 5 bases and J by 0 bases, 4 bases remained unmatched. Per the germline V gene, CDR1 is MNHEY and CDR2 is SMNVEV (reference sequence). CDR3: CASSAPSGSSYNEQFF. CDR3 DNA: TGTGCCAGCAGTGCCCCTAGCGGGAGCTCCTACAATGAGCAGTTCTTC.

V usage is TRBV28 and J usage is TRBJ2-3; 12 bases line up with TRBD1. V was clipped by 5 bases and J by 6 bases; unmatched bases: 12. This CDR3 has 17 residues. Looked up from germline, CDR1 is MDHEN and CDR2 is SYDVKM. The CDR3 reads CASSHHRDRGRSDTQYF. The DNA for the CDR3 is TGTGCCAGCAGTCACCATCGGGACAGGGGGCGTTCTGATACGCAGTATTTT.